One sample yielded the 15 T cell receptor beta chains listed below, sequenced in a study of T cells in localized non-small cell lung cancer. The repertoire was sequenced with immunoSEQ multiplex PCR; TCRdb's copy has only in-frame clones and lacks some. The top ten hold approximately 17% of the sample, which has about 46,000 clones, 81% seen once. The specimen was peripheral blood mononuclear cells, collected before any cancer treatment. Receptors originate from a man aged 35 to 70 with stage III lung adenocarcinoma.

The rearrangement uses TRBV5-1 and TRBJ2-1, with D maybe TRBD2 (5 bases). The CDR3 spans 16 residues. CDR1 and CDR2 (germline): SGHRS, YFSETQ. V lost 4 bases and J 0 bases, leaving 14 bases between the germline ends. As DNA, the CDR3 is TGCGCCAGCAGCCTTGACTACCGGAGCTCCTACAATGAGCAGTTCTTC. Residues: CASSLDYRSSYNEQFF.

This clone was detected a few times. The chain recombines TRBV27 with TRBJ2-4; possible D gene TRBD2, 6 bases. V shed 5 bases and J shed 1 base, with 18 bases lying between them. The length of the CDR3 is 17 residues. In germline, CDR1 is MNHEY, CDR2 SMNVEV (reference sequence). CDR3 residues: CASSQPAGTRAKNIQYF. CDR3 coding DNA: TGTGCCAGCAGTCAGCCCGCTGGGACTCGTGCCAAAAACATTCAGTACTTC.

V is TRBV6-1 and J is TRBJ2-1, with TRBD2 matching over 10 bases. The CDR3 totals 14 residues. V gave up 5 bases and J gave up 10 bases; unmatched junction bases: 8. Germline-derived CDR1 and CDR2 are MNHNS and SASEGT. The CDR3 sequence is CASSRGLAKYEQFF. In DNA, the CDR3 is TGTGCCAGCAGTAGGGGACTAGCGAAGTACGAGCAGTTCTTC.

The count of this clone is one. The chain recombines TRBV6-6 with TRBJ2-3; TRBD1 agrees at 9 bases. Trimming took 6 bases from V and 1 from J; bases not matched to a gene: 5. The CDR3 consists of 15 residues. The germline V gene encodes CDR1 MNHNY and CDR2 SVGAGI (reference sequence). Here the CDR3 reads CASRGDRVGTDTQYF. CDR3 DNA sequence: TGTGCCAGCAGGGGGGACAGGGTGGGCACAGATACGCAGTATTTT.

The chain joins TRBV29-1 to TRBJ2-7; 16 bases align to TRBD2. J lost 2 bases, V lost 6 bases, and 4 bases had no gene match. Germline lookup yields CDR1 SQVTM and CDR2 ANQGSEA. The CDR3 loop spans 15 amino acids. CDR3 DNA sequence: TGCAGCGTATCGGGACTAGCGGGGGGGCCCTACGAGCAGTACTTC. Translation gives CSVSGLAGGPYEQYF.

In its sample, this clone was seen once. The gene calls are TRBV12-5 and TRBJ2-5; 7 nucleotides line up with TRBD2. The V segment lost 1 base and the J segment 2 bases; nucleotides outside the gene matches: 10. The germline gives CDR1 LGHNT, CDR2 FRNRAP. This CDR3 region has 17 residues. This CDR3 reads CASGLALLSGAQETQYF. CDR3 sequence (DNA): TGTGCTAGTGGTTTGGCCCTATTGAGCGGGGCTCAAGAGACCCAGTACTTC.

This rearrangement joins TRBV14 to TRBJ2-4; TRBD2 is a possible D gene (6 bases). This CDR3 has 15 residues. Trimming removed 0 bases from V and 5 bases from J, with 11 bases in between. Germline values: CDR1 SGHDN, CDR2 FVKESK. The CDR3 reads CASSQEQRRENIQYF. In DNA form, the CDR3 reads TGTGCCAGCAGCCAAGAACAGAGGAGGGAAAACATTCAGTACTTC.

The CDR3 protein is CASSYGTATWAKNIQYF. CDR3 in DNA: TGTGCCAGCAGCTACGGGACAGCTACGTGGGCCAAAAACATTCAGTACTTC. This chain connects TRBV5-4 to TRBJ2-4; 7 nucleotides line up with TRBD1. The germline V gene encodes CDR1 SGHNT and CDR2 YYREEE (reference sequence). V was pared by 3 bases and J by 1 base, with 10 bases of the junction left unmatched. The CDR3 runs to 17 residues. Using reference TRBV5-4 and TRBJ2-4 for the parts outside the CDR3, the full variable domain is ETGVTQSPTHLIKTRGQQVTLRCSSQSGHNTVSWYQQALGQGPQFIFQYYREEENGRGNFPPRFSGLQFPNYSSELNVNALELDDSALYLCASSYGTATWAKNIQYFGAGTRLSVL.

The J gene is TRBJ1-4, the V gene TRBV10-1; D is ambiguous. Trimming took off 6 bases at V and 0 bases at J, with 11 bases between the two ends. CDR1 and CDR2 from the germline V gene are WNHNN and SYGVQD (reference sequence). This CDR3 has 15 residues. CDR3: CASREDGATNEKLFF. CDR3 nucleotides: TGCGCCAGCAGAGAGGACGGAGCAACTAATGAAAAACTGTTTTTT.

The CDR3 sequence: CASSKAGKNEQYF. In nucleotides, the CDR3 is TGTGCCAGCAGCAAAGCGGGAAAGAACGAGCAGTACTTC. The gene calls are TRBV21-1 and TRBJ2-7. TRBV21-1 represents a pseudogene. The CDR3 has 13 residues.

This rearrangement joins TRBV10-3 to TRBJ2-7; unclear D gene. This CDR3 has 11 residues. The V end lost 4 bases, the J end lost 6 bases, and 7 bases lay between the germline ends. Germline CDR1 ENHRY, CDR2 SYGVKD. The CDR3 DNA follows: TGTGCCATCAGTGGCAGTCCCGAGCAGTACTTC. Translated, it gives CAISGSPEQYF.

This rearrangement joins TRBV19 to TRBJ2-1; 13 nucleotides align to TRBD2. CDR3 length equals 18 residues. The germline V gene has CDR1 LNHDA and CDR2 SQIVND (reference sequence). V gave up 0 bases and J gave up 0 bases; unmatched junction bases: 2. CDR3 DNA: TGTGCCAGTAGTATAGATCGACTAGCGGGGGGCTCCTACAATGAGCAGTTCTTC. Protein product: CASSIDRLAGGSYNEQFF. The variable domain in full, completed from reference TRBV19 and TRBJ2-1, reads DGGITQSPKYLFRKEGQNVTLSCEQNLNHDAMYWYRQDPGQGLRLIYYSQIVNDFQKGDIAEGYSVSREKKESFPLTVTSAQKNPTAFYLCASSIDRLAGGSYNEQFFGPGTRLTVL.

The chain carries TRBV6-4 and TRBJ1-1; D is undetermined. CDR1 and CDR2 from the germline V gene are MRHNA and SNTAGT. Trimming removed 2 bases at V and 5 bases at J, with 9 bases between. The CDR3 totals 13 residues. The DNA of the CDR3 is TGTGCCAGCAGTGACGGGGATTGGACTGAAGCTTTCTTT. Encoded protein: CASSDGDWTEAFF.

J is TRBJ2-4 and V is TRBV15; D ambiguous. Germline assignment: CDR1 LNHNV and CDR2 YYDKDF (reference sequence). This CDR3 contains 13 residues. Trimming removed 3 bases from V and 0 bases from J, with 3 bases in between. For the CDR3, the DNA is TGTGCCACCAGCAGTATAGCCAAAAACATTCAGTACTTC. Residues: CATSSIAKNIQYF.

The gene calls are TRBV21-1 and TRBJ1-1. TRBV21-1 is annotated as a pseudogene. CDR3 length equals 15 residues. The CDR3 region has the DNA TGTGCCAGCAGCAAAGGTCCGGCCATGAACACTGAAGCTTTCTTT. This codes for CASSKGPAMNTEAFF.